The T cell receptor beta chain described here comes from a study of regulatory T cells in long-lasting Graves disease (dated by TCRdb to the early 2020s). A note on the overall study: Patients with newly diagnosed Graves' disease had been on antithyroid drugs for under 3 months. Peripheral blood TCR sequencing and RNA sequencing compared persistent Graves' disease patients with newly diagnosed Graves' disease patients. The study was registered as a clinical trial and conducted in China. A total of about 35 samples underwent TCR sequencing, from some 13 patients with persistent Graves' disease and approximately 20 patients with newly diagnosed Graves' disease.

Sample time point, as interpreted from the label and publication: newly diagnosed GD, antithyroid drugs for less than 3 months. RNA was extracted from PBMCs in TRIzol for both TCR sequencing and RNA sequencing. Graves' disease was diagnosed according to American Thyroid Association guidelines. Patients were recruited from an endocrinology department in Xi'an, China. Each patient gave about 9.1 milliliters of peripheral blood, collected in an EDTA anticoagulant tube. PBMCs were isolated by Ficoll Paque Plus density gradient separation without further T cell sorting. An Agilent 2100 Bioanalyzer and agarose gel were used to check RNA quality, and a NanoDrop 2000 was used to measure RNA concentration. Worth noting for this clonotype: Its recognized antigen is unknown. The junction departs from the called germline gene at one end, perhaps through a read error.

The CDR3 spans 14 residues, from the cysteine through the phenylalanine. This entry keeps only the CDR3 DNA: 42 bases, framed from base 1. What the authors observed across the whole study: A larger number of public clonotypes was shared among persistent patients (approximately 3,000) than among newly diagnosed patients (approximately 1,000). Compared with newly diagnosed patients, persistent Graves' disease patients had lower TCR Shannon entropy and fewer highly expanded clones, which suggests clonal expansion. Sequencing and analysis were restricted to the TCR beta chain. Persistent disease showed preferential use of TRBV28, TRBJ1-2 and TRBJ2-5, whereas newly diagnosed disease favored TRBV20-1 and TRBJ2-1. Only peripheral blood was studied, because thyroid tissue, the primary lesion, was inaccessible. The authors acknowledged the small sample size as a limitation that may reduce accuracy.

Library prep was done by multiplex PCR. Sequencing instrument: Illumina HiSeq 4000. iRepertoire HTBI primers and Arm-PCR amplification of CDR3 regions were used to construct TCR beta libraries. PCR products were gel purified before sequencing. As for the authors' bioinformatics: Gene usage analysis of CDR3 amino acid clonotypes used the 60 to 80 TRBV and more than 13 TRBJ segments found across samples. Filtered high-quality paired reads were merged into contigs using COPE and FqMerger. Contigs were aligned with BLAST to IMGT TRBV, TRBD and TRBJ reference genes, and CDR3 was defined per IMGT. Any clonotype with a frequency above 0.1% was classified as a highly expanded clone. Repertoire diversity was measured by Shannon entropy, and V-J evenness by the Gini coefficient. A clonotype was considered public if more than one individual shared it. Starting from the raw public reads, TCRdb applied fastp trimming at Q25, assembled clones with MiXCR and retained in-frame beta chains. Each entry merges the rows of one CDR3 protein and shows their most common DNA and genes. The V and J calls reflect TCRdb's pipeline rather than the authors' work. This sample holds some 220,000 distinct CDR3 sequences; roughly a fifth were observed only once. The top ten constitute over 9.5% of the sample.

The data were also submitted as part of a second study, on T cells in Graves' hyperthyroidism and ophthalmopathy. Looking at the second paper: Graves' hyperthyroidism was defined as stable when no progression to ophthalmopathy occurred over 18 months of follow-up. Hyperthyroidism patients were newly diagnosed, with disease duration under 2 months, and aged 18 to 65 years. The study excluded patients with uncontrolled infections, other autoimmune diseases, pregnancy or lactation. Diagnoses were based on clinical symptoms, serum thyroxine and TRAb, thyroid ultrasound and orbital computed tomography. The TCR CDR3 was subjected to a first round of RT-PCR using the HTBI primer set and the Qiagen OneStep RT-PCR kit. Blood samples also contained most of the expanded thyroid clonotypes (frequency above 0.001), which suggests that blood repertoires may reflect thyroid immune responses. Ophthalmopathy was separated from stable hyperthyroidism by a 13 V-J signature model, with roughly 88% sensitivity and about 81% specificity obtained in cross-validation and 80%/75% obtained in testing. In validation, the model predicted progression to ophthalmopathy a median of roughly 6.5 months before onset, with approximately 70% sensitivity and 72.22% specificity. To identify TCR V-J signatures that set the groups apart, the researchers used a discovery cohort of roughly 100 patients, made up of 43 with Graves' ophthalmopathy and some 56 with stable Graves' hyperthyroidism. Prospective prediction of ophthalmopathy was tested in an independent validation cohort of 18 to 20 hyperthyroidism patients and 17 patients who later progressed to ophthalmopathy. The 75 to 100 discovery patients were divided at random into training and test sets in a 7:3 ratio. In more than five Graves' hyperthyroidism patients, the study also compared T-cell repertoires from thyroid tissue with T-cell repertoires from blood. After blood sampling, hyperthyroidism patients were treated with methimazole at a starting dose of 30 mg daily, and ophthalmopathy patients were treated with high-dose intravenous methylprednisolone. Libraries were constructed in a second round of multiplex PCR, after which size selection and purification were carried out. Libraries were sequenced paired-end with 100 bp reads on an Illumina HiSeq2000. SOAPnuke was used to process the raw data, with reads discarded if the reads contained adapters or uncalled bases, had a mean Phred below 15, or lacked an exact constant-primer or identifier match. High-quality paired reads were merged using COPE v1.2.5, and each unique nucleotide sequence was defined as a clonotype. MiTCR v1.1 was used to align the clonotypes against IMGT TRBV, TRBD and TRBJ reference segments. Only V-J combinations with frequency above 0.0001, covering 99% to 99.2% of repertoires, were analysed. The TCS score was defined as the ratio of F50 (clonal expansion) to E x V (chaos), calculated using BLOSUM62-based TCRdist between CDR3 peptides within each V-J. Welch's t-statistics and random forest reduced several hundred V-J features to roughly 13, which were used in a naive Bayes classifier (R e1071). Sample size was not statistically predetermined, and investigators were not blinded to group allocation. According to the paper, TCR Vbeta CDR3 sequencing was carried out on 135 peripheral blood samples, which came from around 43 ophthalmopathy, 70 to 80 hyperthyroidism and roughly 17 progressor patients.

The receptor's source is a woman aged 25 to 39 with Graves disease. Donor details come from another sample of the same person, matched by shared clones. The rearranged segments are TRBV12-3 or TRBV12-4 and TRBJ1-1; TRBD1 is a weak D gene call, 6 bases matching. The sample here was peripheral blood mononuclear cells (PBMCs), taken at new diagnosis, from a patient treated with antithyroid drugs. The CDR3 amino acid sequence is: CASSNQGKSAEALF. The sequenced DNA: TGTGCCAGCAGCAACCAGGGGAAATCCGCTGAAGCTCTCTTT.